This is a list of T cell receptor beta chains from one sample in a study of T cell responses to AZD1222 COVID-19 vaccine. Produced via immunoSEQ multiplex PCR; TCRdb's table is partial and in-frame only. The profile shows just under 85,000 clones, about 82% of them singletons. The sample consisted of peripheral blood, taken on day 0 of AZD1222 vaccination. Receptors were obtained from an adult in good health. The CDR3 runs from the conserved cysteine through the conserved F or W. Each record gives: clone size, V gene, D gene, J gene, CDR3 DNA, CDR3 protein. A D gene is named only where the DNA matches it firmly. For some rows the clone size is stated as once, few or many, or as a class when expanded; others skip it.

abundance: few
v_gene: TRBV7-8
d_gene: NA
j_gene: TRBJ2-1
CDR3nt: TGTGCCAGCAGCCCGACAGCCGGAGAGTACAATGAGCAGTTCTTC
CDR3aa: CASSPTAGEYNEQFF

abundance: NA
v_gene: TRBV19
d_gene: TRBD2
j_gene: TRBJ2-1
CDR3nt: TGTGCCAGTAGTATCTCCAGCGGGGTGTTAGGTTACAATGAGCAGTTCTTC
CDR3aa: CASSISSGVLGYNEQFF

abundance: NA
v_gene: TRBV5-6
d_gene: NA
j_gene: TRBJ1-5
CDR3nt: TGTGCCAGCAGCCCACGGACTCTCGACGGGAATCAGCCCCAGCATTTT
CDR3aa: CASSPRTLDGNQPQHF

abundance: NA
v_gene: TRBV19
d_gene: TRBD1
j_gene: TRBJ1-5
CDR3nt: TGTGCCAGTAGTGGGAACAGGGGCGGCAATCAGCCCCAGCATTTT
CDR3aa: CASSGNRGGNQPQHF

abundance: NA
v_gene: TRBV5-6
d_gene: TRBD1
j_gene: TRBJ1-6
CDR3nt: TGTGCCAGCAAGGGTCGGACAGGGAATAATTCACCCCTCCACTTT
CDR3aa: CASKGRTGNNSPLHF

abundance: NA
v_gene: TRBV29-1
d_gene: NA
j_gene: TRBJ1-1
CDR3nt: TGCAGCACCGTTATATTTTCGGGGAACACTGAAGCTTTCTTT
CDR3aa: CSTVIFSGNTEAFF

abundance: NA
v_gene: TRBV7-9
d_gene: TRBD1
j_gene: TRBJ1-5
CDR3nt: TGTGCCAGCAGTGCGGACAGGGTCACTCAGCCCCAGCATTTT
CDR3aa: CASSADRVTQPQHF

abundance: few
v_gene: TRBV4-1
d_gene: NA
j_gene: TRBJ1-1
CDR3nt: TGCGCCAGCAGCCAAGAGACAGTGATGAACACTGAAGCTTTCTTT
CDR3aa: CASSQETVMNTEAFF

abundance: NA
v_gene: TRBV10-2
d_gene: NA
j_gene: TRBJ1-5
CDR3nt: TGCGCCAGCAGTGAGTTGGCAGGACCGCAAGGCCATCAGCCCCAGCATTTT
CDR3aa: CASSELAGPQGHQPQHF

abundance: NA
v_gene: TRBV7-2
d_gene: NA
j_gene: TRBJ1-1
CDR3nt: TGTGCCAGCAGCTTGGGAGGGGAGCTCACTGAAGCTTTCTTT
CDR3aa: CASSLGGELTEAFF

abundance: NA
v_gene: TRBV15
d_gene: TRBD1
j_gene: TRBJ2-2
CDR3nt: TGTGCCACCACACTACGACGGACAGGGAAAGGCGGGGAGCTGTTTTTT
CDR3aa: CATTLRRTGKGGELFF

abundance: NA
v_gene: TRBV27
d_gene: NA
j_gene: TRBJ1-4
CDR3nt: TGTGCCAGCAGTTTATCGATATGGGAGGCGGGGGCAGTTAAGGAAAAACTGTTTTTT
CDR3aa: CASSLSIWEAGAVKEKLFF

abundance: NA
v_gene: TRBV25-1
d_gene: NA
j_gene: TRBJ1-5
CDR3nt: TGTGCCAGCAGTGATGGCGTTCAGCCCCAGCATTTT
CDR3aa: CASSDGVQPQHF

abundance: NA
v_gene: TRBV7-9
d_gene: NA
j_gene: TRBJ2-7
CDR3nt: TGTGCCAGCAGCTTAGGTGACTACGAGCAGTACTTC
CDR3aa: CASSLGDYEQYF

abundance: NA
v_gene: TRBV7-9
d_gene: TRBD1
j_gene: TRBJ1-5
CDR3nt: TGTGCCAGCAGCTCGGGACAGGGCTTTGTTCAGCCCCAGCATTTT
CDR3aa: CASSSGQGFVQPQHF

abundance: NA
v_gene: TRBV28
d_gene: TRBD1
j_gene: TRBJ1-2
CDR3nt: TGTGCCAGCGATCACAGGGGAATGGGCTATGGCTACACCTTC
CDR3aa: CASDHRGMGYGYTF

abundance: NA
v_gene: TRBV19
d_gene: NA
j_gene: TRBJ1-1
CDR3nt: TGTGCCAGTAGTACCAGGTCTGGGAACACTGAAGCTTTCTTT
CDR3aa: CASSTRSGNTEAFF

abundance: NA
v_gene: TRBV10-3
d_gene: NA
j_gene: TRBJ1-1
CDR3nt: TGTGCCATCAAAGTGCTCCTAGGGGCTGAAGCTTTCTTT
CDR3aa: CAIKVLLGAEAFF

abundance: once
v_gene: TRBV20-1
d_gene: NA
j_gene: TRBJ1-1
CDR3nt: TGCAGTGCCCCCAGGGTGGTAGCTTTCTTT
CDR3aa: CSAPRVVAFF

abundance: NA
v_gene: TRBV7-3
d_gene: TRBD2
j_gene: TRBJ2-3
CDR3nt: TGTGCCAGCAGCTCCCGGGGGCTAGCGGGGAACACAGATACGCAGTATTTT
CDR3aa: CASSSRGLAGNTDTQYF

abundance: NA
v_gene: TRBV28
d_gene: TRBD1
j_gene: TRBJ1-6
CDR3nt: TGTGCCAGCAGTGGTACTGGACAGGTCGTGGAGAATTCACCCCTCCACTTT
CDR3aa: CASSGTGQVVENSPLHF

abundance: few
v_gene: TRBV7-3
d_gene: TRBD2
j_gene: TRBJ2-7
CDR3nt: TGTGCCAGCAGCTCCGGGACTAGCGGTTACGAGCAGTACTTC
CDR3aa: CASSSGTSGYEQYF

abundance: NA
v_gene: TRBV5-5
d_gene: TRBD1
j_gene: TRBJ1-1
CDR3nt: TGTGCCAGCAGCTGGGGACAGGGGGCGATCACTGAAGCTTTCTTT
CDR3aa: CASSWGQGAITEAFF

abundance: NA
v_gene: TRBV3-1/TRBV3-2
d_gene: NA
j_gene: TRBJ2-2
CDR3nt: TGTGCCAGCAGCCAAGGGACGATAGGGACCGGGGAGCTGTTTTTT
CDR3aa: CASSQGTIGTGELFF

abundance: NA
v_gene: TRBV12-3/TRBV12-4
d_gene: NA
j_gene: TRBJ2-1
CDR3nt: TGTGCCAGCAGTTTGGTTACGGTCAATGAGCAGTTCTTC
CDR3aa: CASSLVTVNEQFF

abundance: NA
v_gene: TRBV5-1
d_gene: TRBD2
j_gene: TRBJ2-1
CDR3nt: TGCGCCAGCAGCTTGGCCTCGGCTAGCGGGGGGTTAGAGCAGTTCTTC
CDR3aa: CASSLASASGGLEQFF